This T cell receptor beta chain came from a study of cytomegalovirus exposure and HLA in healthy donors. Study-level background: Ancestry clustering placed more than 80% of roughly 400 genotyped donors in the Caucasian-associated cluster.

The germline gives CDR1 SQVTM, CDR2 ANQGSEA. The ends lost 5 bases at V and 7 bases at J; junction bases unmatched: 7. The length of the CDR3 is 13 residues. This PCR relied on a set of 60 Vbeta primers and 13 Jbeta primers. Here immunoSEQ multiplex PCR was the method, and the copy in TCRdb shows in-frame clones only, minus some. The repertoire includes some 200,000 clones, 65% to 90% of them detected once, and more than 6% sits in the top ten. Study-level findings and limits: Per a later analysis, about 18,000 TCR beta sequences showed association with HLA alleles at 0.05 false discovery rate.

This clone was seen a single time. Its antigen is unidentified. This clonotype originated in a man aged 40-49 years in good health and CMV-seropositive. Source material: PBMCs. The rearrangement links TRBV29-1 to TRBJ2-7; the match to TRBD1 covers 11 bases. The CDR3 protein is CSVPGQGVREQYF. As DNA, the CDR3 is TGCAGCGTTCCGGGACAGGGGGTACGGGAGCAGTACTTC.